This T cell receptor beta chain was observed in a study of T cells in narcolepsy. Notes on the study in general: No autoreactive T cell clone sequences appeared in some memory CD4+ repertoires. Autoreactive clonotypes reportedly recurred in blood of same and different patients, not controls. Comparing one patient's CSF and blood CD4+ clonotypes highlighted HCRT- and TRIB2-specific autoreactive clonotypes.

About this clone itself: What it binds is unknown.

Per germline, CDR1 MGHDK and CDR2 SYGVNS. This CDR3 is 12 amino acids long. Trimming left V 7 bases short and J 4 bases short, with 5 bases between. TCRdb's copy holds only in-frame clones and misses some; the assay was immunoSEQ multiplex PCR. The sample has tens of thousands of clones, 85% to 90% seen once; the top ten hold under 1.5%. Sequenced sample: CD45RA- memory CD4+ T cells from PBMCs. The clonotype comes from a human donor with narcolepsy. The rearrangement links TRBV25-1 to TRBJ2-6; no firm D call. This chain's CDR3 is CASTPGANVLTF. The CDR3 nucleotides are TGTGCCAGCACCCCGGGGGCCAACGTCCTGACTTTC.